Detailed here is one T cell receptor (beta chain). What it binds is not known. Clones were read by immunoSEQ multiplex PCR, and TCRdb kept only the in-frame ones, dropping some. The top ten hold roughly 1.1% of the sample, which has 1.4 million to 1.5 million clones, around 97% seen once. This sample is drawn from a study of shared clonotypes between healthy human individuals. Study results and limitations: A reduction in generation probabilities was seen for non-shared clonotypes relative to those shared by all four donors.

This CDR3 comprises 13 residues. CDR1 and CDR2 from the germline V gene are MDHEN and SYDVKM. The V and J ends lost 6 bases and 6 bases, in that order; junction bases with no gene match: 7. Input material: naive CD4+ T cells sorted from blood. Subset specified: CD45RA+ positively selected. The sequence came from a man aged 25-40 years in good health. The chain uses TRBV28 and TRBJ2-7, with 8 positions matching TRBD1. This chain's CDR3 is CASSDRGGGEQYF. The CDR3 coding sequence is TGTGCCAGCAGCGACAGGGGCGGCGGCGAGCAGTACTTC.